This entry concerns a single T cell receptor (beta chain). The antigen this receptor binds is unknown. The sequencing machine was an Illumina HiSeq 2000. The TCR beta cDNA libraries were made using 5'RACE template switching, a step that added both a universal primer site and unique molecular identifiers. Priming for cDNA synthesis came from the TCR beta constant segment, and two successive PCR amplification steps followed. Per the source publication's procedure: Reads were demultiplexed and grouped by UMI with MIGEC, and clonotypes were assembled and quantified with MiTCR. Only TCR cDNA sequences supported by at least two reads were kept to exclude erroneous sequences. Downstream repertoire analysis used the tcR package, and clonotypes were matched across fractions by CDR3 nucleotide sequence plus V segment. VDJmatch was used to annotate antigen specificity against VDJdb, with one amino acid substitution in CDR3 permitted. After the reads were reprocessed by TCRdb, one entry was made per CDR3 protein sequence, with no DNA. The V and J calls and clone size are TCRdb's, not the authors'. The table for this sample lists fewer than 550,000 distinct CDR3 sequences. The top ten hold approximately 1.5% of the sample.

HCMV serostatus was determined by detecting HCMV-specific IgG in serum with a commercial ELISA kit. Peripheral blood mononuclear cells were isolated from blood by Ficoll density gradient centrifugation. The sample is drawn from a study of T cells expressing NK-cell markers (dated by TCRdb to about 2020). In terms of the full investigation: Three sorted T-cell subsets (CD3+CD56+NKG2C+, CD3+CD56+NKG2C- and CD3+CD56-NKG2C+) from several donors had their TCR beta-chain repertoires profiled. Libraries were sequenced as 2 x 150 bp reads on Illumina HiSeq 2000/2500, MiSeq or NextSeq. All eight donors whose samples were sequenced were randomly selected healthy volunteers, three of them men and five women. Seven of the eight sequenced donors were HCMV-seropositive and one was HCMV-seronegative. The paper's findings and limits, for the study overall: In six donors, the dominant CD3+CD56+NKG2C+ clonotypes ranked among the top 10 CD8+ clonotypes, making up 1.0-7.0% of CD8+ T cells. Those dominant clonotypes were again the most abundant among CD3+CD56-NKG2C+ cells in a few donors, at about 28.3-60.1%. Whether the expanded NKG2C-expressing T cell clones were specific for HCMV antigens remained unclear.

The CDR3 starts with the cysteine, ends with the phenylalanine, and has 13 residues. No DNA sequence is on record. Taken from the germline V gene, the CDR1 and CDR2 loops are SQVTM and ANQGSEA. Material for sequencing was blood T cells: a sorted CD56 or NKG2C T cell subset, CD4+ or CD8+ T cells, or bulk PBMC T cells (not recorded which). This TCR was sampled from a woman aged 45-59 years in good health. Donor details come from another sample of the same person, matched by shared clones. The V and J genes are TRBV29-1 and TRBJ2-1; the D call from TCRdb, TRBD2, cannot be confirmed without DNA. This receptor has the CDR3 CSGGLADANEQFF.